The source of this TCR beta chain is a study of shared clonotypes between healthy human individuals. Study summary: Three plates were used per donor for CD4 naive, three for CD4 memory, two for CD8 naive and one for CD8 memory. Broader study findings: Clonotypes shared by all four sorted-subset donors had higher generation probabilities than non-shared clonotypes.

The ends were cut back, 4 bases at V and 2 bases at J, with 6 bases in the middle. From germline, CDR1 is SQVTM and CDR2 ANQGSEA. The CDR3 spans 12 residues. Libraries were prepared by immunoSEQ multiplex PCR; TCRdb keeps only in-frame clonotypes and omits some of them. The profile shows about 600,000 clones, 98% of them singletons. To note about this clone: Its antigen is unidentified. This CDR3 is also generated by other DNA sequences in the sample.

The naive CD8 subset, CD45RO-negative cells positively selected for CCR7, excluded terminally differentiated effector memory CD45RA+ cells. The sequenced sample was naive CD8+ T cells sorted from blood. V and J are TRBV29-1 and TRBJ2-1; TRBD2 is a possible D gene (5 bases). This receptor was identified in a man between 25 and 39 years old in good health. The CDR3 DNA reads as TGCAGCGTTGGAGGGACCTACAATGAGCAGTTCTTC. As protein: CSVGGTYNEQFF.